The next 16 T cell receptor beta chains were all read from a single sample in a study of PD-L1 blockade in urothelial cancer. Time point defined: peripheral blood 6 weeks after treatment start. The repertoire was sequenced with immunoSEQ multiplex PCR; TCRdb's copy has only in-frame clones and lacks some. The sample holds around 24,000 clones, roughly 85% seen once. The specimen was PBMCs, collected around atezolizumab (anti-PD-L1) treatment. Receptors were obtained from a man aged 65 to 85 with urothelial cancer.

The chain recombines TRBV27 with TRBJ2-2; 8 bases are shared with TRBD1. CDR1 MNHEY and CDR2 SMNVEV come from the germline V gene (reference sequence). With 6 bases clipped from V and 12 bases from J, the junction kept 6 bases outside the gene matches. The CDR3 consists of 12 residues. In DNA form, the CDR3 reads TGTGCCAGCAGCCTTAGACAGGGGCAGCTGTTTTTT. The encoded protein is CASSLRQGQLFF.

This chain connects TRBV6-4 to TRBJ2-1; maybe TRBD2 (6 bases). Trimming cost V 3 bases and J 8 bases, with 17 bases left between them. Germline CDR1 reads MRHNA; CDR2 reads SNTAGT. This CDR3 region has 15 residues. The chain's CDR3 is CASSDETRPSDEQFF. CDR3 nucleotides: TGTGCCAGCAGTGATGAGACTAGACCTTCGGATGAGCAGTTCTTC.

This clone was observed a few times. The chain recombines TRBV4-2 with TRBJ1-2, with 7 positions matching TRBD1. Germline CDR1 and CDR2: LGHNA and YNFKEQ. The V and J ends lost 0 bases and 6 bases, in that order; junction bases with no gene match: 10. This CDR3 is 16 amino acids long. The CDR3 loop reads CASSQDPQGGSDGYTF. The DNA of the CDR3 is TGTGCCAGCAGCCAAGACCCTCAGGGGGGCTCCGATGGCTACACCTTC.

The chain couples TRBV4-3 to TRBJ2-1; no firm D call. The V gene's germline CDR1 is LGHNA and CDR2 YSLEER. V lost 0 bases and J 6 bases, leaving 6 bases between the germline ends. The CDR3 length is 13 residues. The CDR3 sequence is CASSQEFSNEQFF. The CDR3, as DNA: TGCGCCAGCAGCCAAGAATTCTCCAATGAGCAGTTCTTC.

V usage is TRBV29-1 and J usage is TRBJ1-1; 7 bases map to TRBD1. The length of the CDR3 is 11 residues. The germline gives CDR1 SQVTM, CDR2 ANQGSEA. J was trimmed by 6 bases and V by 6 bases; bases with no gene match: 4. The CDR3 loop reads CSVTDRAEAFF. In DNA form, the CDR3 reads TGCAGCGTGACCGACAGGGCTGAAGCTTTCTTT.

The chain uses TRBV27 and TRBJ2-7, with 7 bases aligning to TRBD1. This CDR3 has 14 amino acids. Trimming removed 4 bases from V and 7 bases from J; junction bases left unmatched: 10. In germline, CDR1 is MNHEY, CDR2 SMNVEV (reference sequence). This CDR3 is CASSSGTEYEEQYF. The CDR3 coding sequence is TGTGCCAGCAGTTCCGGGACAGAGTACGAAGAGCAGTACTTC.

The V gene is TRBV9, the J gene TRBJ2-2; the D gene is possibly TRBD1 (6 bases). CDR3 length equals 15 residues. Germline CDR1 and CDR2: SGDLS and YYNGEE. V was cut by 2 bases and J by 1 base, with 9 bases left in between. The CDR3 DNA reads TGTGCCAGCAGCGTTTTGACAGGGAACACCGGGGAGCTGTTTTTT. It codes for CASSVLTGNTGELFF.

This chain joins TRBV10-3 and TRBJ1-5; D not resolved. Trimming took off 2 bases at V and 6 bases at J, with 11 bases between the two ends. This CDR3 is built from 14 residues. Germline V gene sequence: CDR1 ENHRY, CDR2 SYGVKD. CDR3 protein: CAISERREGQPQHF. The CDR3 nucleotides read TGTGCCATCAGTGAGAGGCGGGAAGGTCAGCCCCAGCATTTT.

This sequence joins TRBV5-8 and TRBJ1-3, with 9 bases identical to TRBD1. Germline V gives CDR1 SGHTS, CDR2 YDEGEE. Trimming removed 3 bases from V and 2 bases from J; junction bases left unmatched: 6. The CDR3 extends over 16 amino acids. The CDR3 DNA follows: TGTGCCAGCAGCTATGTAGGGACAGGGACTGGAAACACCATATATTTT. Protein product: CASSYVGTGTGNTIYF. Full variable domain (missing parts from reference TRBV5-8 and TRBJ1-3): EAGVTQSPTHLIKTRGQQATLRCSPISGHTSVYWYQQALGLGLQFLLWYDEGEERNRGNFPPRFSGRQFPNYSSELNVNALELEDSALYLCASSYVGTGTGNTIYFGEGSWLTVV.

The J gene is TRBJ1-4, the V gene TRBV4-3; D may be TRBD1 (6 bases). The CDR3 extends over 16 amino acids. Germline CDR1 LGHNA, CDR2 YSLEER. V was cut by 0 bases and J by 8 bases, with 16 bases left in between. The CDR3 DNA follows: TGCGCCAGCAGCCAAGATCCCTCCACGCAGGGGGAAAAACTGTTTTTT. This translates into CASSQDPSTQGEKLFF.

The chain couples TRBV11-2 to TRBJ2-1, with a weak D call TRBD2 (6 bases). The CDR3 length is 14 residues. The germline V gene has CDR1 SGHAT and CDR2 FQNNGV. Between the trimmed V and J ends, which lost 0 bases and 8 bases, there was a span of 11 bases. CDR3 region: CASSLDRASDEQFF. Written as DNA, the CDR3 is TGTGCCAGCAGCTTAGATAGAGCTAGCGATGAGCAGTTCTTC.

In DNA, the CDR3 is TGTGCCAGTAGAGACAGGGACGGTGGCACTGAAGCTTTCTTT. Its translation: CASRDRDGGTEAFF. The V gene is TRBV19, the J gene TRBJ1-1; 7 bases line up with TRBD1. The CDR3 has 14 amino acids. Germline V CDR1 and CDR2: LNHDA, SQIVND (reference sequence). The J segment lost 4 bases and the V segment lost 6 bases, leaving 8 bases of the junction unmatched.

V is TRBV7-2 and J is TRBJ1-2, with D possibly TRBD1 on 6 matching bases. The germline V and J ends were trimmed by 7 bases and 4 bases, with 13 bases remaining between them. This CDR3 region has 13 residues. CDR1 SGHTA and CDR2 FQGNSA come from the germline V gene. The CDR3 nucleotides read TGTGCCAGCACACTCAGACAGGTCTATGGCTACACCTTC. Amino acid sequence: CASTLRQVYGYTF.

The chain uses TRBV19 and TRBJ2-3; D is possibly TRBD2 (6 bases). This CDR3 region has 12 residues. V was trimmed by 7 bases and J by 5 bases, leaving 10 bases between them. The V gene's germline CDR1 is LNHDA and CDR2 SQIVND (reference sequence). CDR3 sequence reads: CASKSGVDTQYF. The CDR3 nucleotides read TGTGCCAGTAAATCGGGGGTAGATACGCAGTATTTT.

This clone was detected a few times. The rearrangement joins TRBV29-1 to TRBJ2-3, with D perhaps TRBD1 (6 bases). Germline lookup yields CDR1 SQVTM and CDR2 ANQGSEA. CDR3 length equals 14 residues. V gave up 5 bases and J gave up 6 bases, with 18 bases separating them. CDR3 DNA sequence: TGCAGCGTTTATTGGGACAACGCATTTGATACGCAGTATTTT. Its protein is CSVYWDNAFDTQYF.

This clone is a singleton in its sample. The chain combines TRBV9 with TRBJ1-1; D gene ambiguous. This CDR3 comprises 15 residues. The V gene's germline CDR1 is SGDLS and CDR2 YYNGEE. V lost 4 bases and J 5 bases, leaving 18 bases between the germline ends. CDR3 protein: CASSPNTGSGTEAFF. Written as DNA, the CDR3 is TGTGCCAGCAGCCCTAACACGGGATCTGGGACTGAAGCTTTCTTT.